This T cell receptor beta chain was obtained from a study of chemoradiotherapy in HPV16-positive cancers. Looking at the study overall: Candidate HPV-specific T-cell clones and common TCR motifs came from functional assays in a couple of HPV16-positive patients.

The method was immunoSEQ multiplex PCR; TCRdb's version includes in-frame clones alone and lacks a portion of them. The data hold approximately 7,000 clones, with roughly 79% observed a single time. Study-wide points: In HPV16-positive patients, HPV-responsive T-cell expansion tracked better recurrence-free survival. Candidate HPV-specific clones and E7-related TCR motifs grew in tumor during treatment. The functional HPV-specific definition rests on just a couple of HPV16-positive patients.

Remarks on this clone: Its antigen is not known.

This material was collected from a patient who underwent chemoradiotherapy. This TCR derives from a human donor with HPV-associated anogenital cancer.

The DNA for the CDR3 is TGTGCCAGCAGCTTGGAGATGGATCAGCCCCAGCATTTT. Its translation is CASSLEMDQPQHF. The chain links TRBV5-4 to TRBJ1-5; D remains ambiguous. This CDR3 region has 13 residues. Germline V gene lookup returns CDR1 SGHNT and CDR2 YYREEE (reference sequence). V lost 0 bases and J 5 bases, leaving 6 bases between the germline ends. The full variable domain, in which reference TRBV5-4 and TRBJ1-5 provide the parts outside the CDR3, is ETGVTQSPTHLIKTRGQQVTLRCSSQSGHNTVSWYQQALGQGPQFIFQYYREEENGRGNFPPRFSGLQFPNYSSELNVNALELDDSALYLCASSLEMDQPQHFGDGTRLSIL.